One and the same sample provided the 19 T cell receptor beta chains below, sequenced in a study of blood T cell repertoires in COVID-19. The protocol was immunoSEQ multiplex PCR, while the TCRdb copy is restricted to in-frame clones and leaves out a portion. The sample has over 45,000 clones; over 75% are singletons. Sequenced sample: peripheral blood. These receptors were taken from a man in his 60s with acute or convalescent COVID-19.

The CDR3 spells CASSVRSVLSTDTQYF. CDR3 DNA sequence: TGTGCCAGCAGCGTGAGAAGCGTATTAAGCACAGATACGCAGTATTTT. J is TRBJ2-3 and V is TRBV9; D remains ambiguous. V lost 2 bases and J 0 bases, leaving 13 bases between the germline ends. The CDR3 sequence is 16 residues long. Germline V gives CDR1 SGDLS, CDR2 YYNGEE.

V gene TRBV7-9 combines with J gene TRBJ2-5; 14 nucleotides match TRBD2. The CDR3 contains 18 residues. With 3 bases clipped from V and 3 bases from J, the junction kept 9 bases outside the gene matches. CDR1 is SEHNR and CDR2 is FQNEAQ in the germline V gene (reference sequence). CDR3 in amino acids: CASSFPQTSGGAEETQYF. CDR3 bases: TGTGCCAGCAGCTTCCCCCAGACTAGCGGGGGGGCGGAAGAGACCCAGTACTTC.

The gene calls are TRBV5-1 and TRBJ2-5, with D possibly matching TRBD2 (5 bases). The CDR3 runs to 15 residues. V dropped 4 bases and J dropped 1 base, with 14 bases sitting between them. The germline V gene has CDR1 SGHRS and CDR2 YFSETQ. In DNA, the CDR3 is TGCGCCAGCAGCCCCCTCCTAGCCACCCAAGAGACCCAGTACTTC. It translates to CASSPLLATQETQYF.

This clone was found once. The chain recombines TRBV28 with TRBJ2-3, with D maybe TRBD1 (6 bases). The CDR3 length is 14 residues. From germline, CDR1 is MDHEN and CDR2 SYDVKM. Trimming took 4 bases from V and 1 from J, leaving 9 bases between them. DNA of the CDR3: TGTGCCAGCAGTTCTTGGGGGCGCACAGATACGCAGTATTTT. It encodes CASSSWGRTDTQYF. Based on the CDR3 plus reference TRBV28 and TRBJ2-3, the full variable domain is DVKVTQSSRYLVKRTGEKVFLECVQDMDHENMFWYRQDPGLGLRLIYFSYDVKMKEKGDIPEGYSVSREKKERFSLILESASTNQTSMYLCASSSWGRTDTQYFGPGTRLTVL.

This clone is medium-sized by share. The chain employs TRBV19 and TRBJ2-1; TRBD2 aligns across 9 bases. Germline CDR1 reads LNHDA; CDR2 reads SQIVND (reference sequence). Trimming at V came to 1 base and at J to 0 bases, leaving 7 bases not matched to a gene. The CDR3 extends over 18 amino acids. The CDR3 DNA reads as TGTGCCAGTAGTATAGTAGCGGGGGATCCCAGCTCCTACAATGAGCAGTTCTTC. This codes for CASSIVAGDPSSYNEQFF.

The chain couples TRBV6-5 to TRBJ1-3; TRBD1 matches 9 bases. After removal of 6 bases from V and 2 bases from J, the junction contained 2 bases not matched to a gene. The CDR3 length is 14 residues. CDR1 and CDR2 from the germline V gene are MNHEY and SVGAGI. The CDR3 reads CASRGDRAGNTIYF. The CDR3, as DNA: TGTGCCAGCAGGGGGGACAGGGCTGGAAACACCATATATTTT.

The chain combines TRBV11-3 with TRBJ2-4; D uncertain. Germline V CDR1 and CDR2: SGHNT, YENEEA. The CDR3 is 12 residues long. Trimming left V 2 bases short and J 8 bases short, with 7 bases between. This CDR3 is CASSLSVYIQYF. As DNA, the CDR3 is TGTGCCAGCAGCTTATCTGTATACATTCAGTACTTC.

This clone was recorded a few times. The rearrangement joins TRBV27 to TRBJ1-1; D not certain. The V and J ends lost 6 bases and 0 bases respectively, with 14 bases between them. CDR1 and CDR2 from the germline V gene are MNHEY and SMNVEV (reference sequence). CDR3 size: 15 residues. The CDR3 sequence: CASSNSKQMNTEAFF. The CDR3 DNA follows: TGTGCCAGCAGCAACTCAAAACAGATGAACACTGAAGCTTTCTTT.

The table lists this clone with a few counts. The V gene is TRBV7-2, the J gene TRBJ2-3; 9 bases fit TRBD2. The J segment lost 0 bases and the V segment lost 0 bases, leaving 4 bases of the junction unmatched. Looked up from germline, CDR1 is SGHTA and CDR2 is FQGNSA. This CDR3 contains 17 residues. The DNA of the CDR3 is TGTGCCAGCAGCTTAGCGGGCGGGGGGGCTAGCACAGATACGCAGTATTTT. Its protein is CASSLAGGGASTDTQYF.

The rearrangement uses TRBV4-2 and TRBJ1-2; 10 bases map to TRBD1. Germline assignment: CDR1 LGHNA and CDR2 YNFKEQ. The CDR3 runs to 15 residues. The trim removed 5 bases at V and 3 bases at J, leaving 6 bases unmatched. The CDR3 DNA sequence: TGTGCCAGCAGCAACCGGGACAGGGGAGACTATGGCTACACCTTC. Protein sequence: CASSNRDRGDYGYTF.

In regard to this clone: This specimen includes other DNA sequences encoding the same CDR3. The V call is TRBV9, the J call TRBJ2-3; D is unclear. The V end was cut by 2 bases, the J end by 0 bases, with 4 bases between. The CDR3 runs 13 residues. Germline V gene data show CDR1 as SGDLS and CDR2 as YYNGEE. In DNA form, the CDR3 reads TGTGCCAGCAGCGTTACTAGCACAGATACGCAGTATTTT. This sequence encodes CASSVTSTDTQYF. The variable domain in full, completed from reference TRBV9 and TRBJ2-3, reads DSGVTQTPKHLITATGQRVTLRCSPRSGDLSVYWYQQSLDQGLQFLIQYYNGEERAKGNILERFSAQQFPDLHSELNLSSLELGDSALYFCASSVTSTDTQYFGPGTRLTVL.

The chain employs TRBV5-8 and TRBJ2-3; tentatively, D is TRBD1 (8 bases). This CDR3 is 16 amino acids long. The V gene's germline CDR1 is SGHTS and CDR2 YDEGEE. V lost 4 bases and J 1 base, leaving 16 bases between the germline ends. The CDR3 DNA is TGTGCCAGCAGCACAGGACAGGGAGGGGGCACAGATACGCAGTATTTT. Translation gives CASSTGQGGGTDTQYF.

V is TRBV2 and J is TRBJ2-7; 7 positions match TRBD1. Per germline, CDR1 SNHLY and CDR2 FYNNEI. V shed 5 bases and J 7 bases; nucleotides not matched to a gene: 8. The CDR3 spans 13 residues. The CDR3 coding sequence is TGTGCCAGCAGTAAAACCGGACAGGATGAGCAGTACTTC. This sequence encodes CASSKTGQDEQYF.

In this sample, this clone turned up a few times. The genes are TRBV6-1 and TRBJ1-6; 11 nucleotides align to TRBD1. The V gene end was trimmed by 2 bases and the J gene end by 13 bases; junction bases not matched to a gene: 7. Germline CDR1 reads MNHNS; CDR2 reads SASEGT. CDR3 size: 15 residues. The CDR3 reads CASSETGTGGFPLHF. For the CDR3, the DNA is TGTGCCAGCAGTGAAACGGGGACAGGGGGATTCCCCCTCCACTTT.

The chain is built from TRBV7-9 and TRBJ1-4; D is possibly TRBD1 (6 bases). The CDR3 has 16 amino acids. CDR1 is SEHNR and CDR2 is FQNEAQ in the germline V gene (reference sequence). V dropped 6 bases and J dropped 5 bases, with 19 bases sitting between them. The CDR3 reads CASSHPSQGLNEKLFF. The CDR3, as DNA: TGTGCCAGCAGTCATCCTTCACAGGGCCTGAATGAAAAACTGTTTTTT.

The rearrangement uses TRBV28 and TRBJ2-7, with 10 positions matching TRBD1. With 8 bases clipped from V and 5 bases from J, the junction kept 3 bases outside the gene matches. The CDR3 consists of 12 residues. Germline lookup yields CDR1 MDHEN and CDR2 SYDVKM. The CDR3: CASGTGDHEQYF. The CDR3 coding sequence is TGTGCCAGCGGGACAGGGGACCACGAGCAGTACTTC.

Here the CDR3 reads CASSEFGGVPTNEKLFF. CDR3 sequence (DNA): TGTGCCAGCAGTGAATTTGGGGGGGTGCCGACTAATGAAAAACTGTTTTTT. V usage is TRBV6-1 and J usage is TRBJ1-4, with D possibly TRBD1 on 5 matching bases. This CDR3 has 17 amino acids. Germline loops: CDR1 MNHNS, CDR2 SASEGT. V gave up 2 bases and J gave up 2 bases, with 15 bases separating them.

The chain uses TRBV7-2 and TRBJ2-2; a possible D gene is TRBD2 (7 bases). Between the trimmed V and J ends, which lost 1 base and 5 bases, there was a span of 11 bases. The germline V gene has CDR1 SGHTA and CDR2 FQGNSA. The CDR3 spans 15 residues. CDR3 sequence (DNA): TGTGCCAGCAGCTTAGTTGCGGGGGCGACCGGGGAGCTGTTTTTT. Amino acid sequence: CASSLVAGATGELFF.

The rearrangement joins TRBV19 to TRBJ2-5, with 8 bases matching TRBD2. Germline V gives CDR1 LNHDA, CDR2 SQIVND (reference sequence). Trimming removed 4 bases from V and 3 bases from J; junction bases left unmatched: 7. The CDR3 is 15 amino acids. The CDR3 DNA sequence: TGTGCCAGTAGTAACCCCAGGCGGGGGGAAGAGACCCAGTACTTC. Translated, it gives CASSNPRRGEETQYF. Supplemented by reference TRBV19 and TRBJ2-5, the full variable domain reads DGGITQSPKYLFRKEGQNVTLSCEQNLNHDAMYWYRQDPGQGLRLIYYSQIVNDFQKGDIAEGYSVSREKKESFPLTVTSAQKNPTAFYLCASSNPRRGEETQYFGPGTRLLVL.